The 18 T cell receptor beta chains below all came from one sample that was sequenced in a study of blood T cell repertoires in COVID-19. Profiling relied on immunoSEQ multiplex PCR, and the TCRdb table lists in-frame clones only, not all of them. The profile shows 180,000 or so clones, approximately 85% of them singletons. What was sequenced was peripheral blood. The receptor source for this set is a woman aged 80 or older with acute or convalescent COVID-19.

The V and J genes are TRBV3-1 (or the pseudogene TRBV3-2) and TRBJ2-1, with 11 bases that match TRBD2. CDR1 LGHDT and CDR2 YNNKEL come from the germline V gene (reference sequence). The trim removed 4 bases at V and 4 bases at J, leaving 6 bases unmatched. This CDR3 comprises 16 residues. The DNA of the CDR3 is TGTGCCAGCAGCCCAACTAGCGGGGGAGAATACAATGAGCAGTTCTTC. As protein: CASSPTSGGEYNEQFF.

This chain joins TRBV6-1 and TRBJ2-3; 10 nucleotides align to TRBD2. Losses at the gene ends were 2 bases for V and 2 bases for J; bases not matched to a gene: 7. CDR1 MNHNS and CDR2 SASEGT come from the germline V gene. The CDR3 sequence is 17 residues long. This chain's CDR3 is CASSENRAGGPTDTQYF. The CDR3 DNA reads as TGTGCCAGCAGTGAAAATAGAGCGGGAGGGCCCACAGATACGCAGTATTTT.

This chain connects TRBV29-1 to TRBJ1-2, with D unresolved. V was pared by 3 bases and J by 2 bases, with 10 bases between. Germline CDR1 and CDR2: SQVTM and ANQGSEA. This CDR3 is built from 13 residues. CDR3 sequence (DNA): TGCAGCGTTGAGCTGAGGAAGAACTATGGCTACACCTTC. This codes for CSVELRKNYGYTF.

J is TRBJ1-5 and V is TRBV5-6; D perhaps matches TRBD1 (6 bases). CDR3 length equals 13 residues. CDR1 SGHDT and CDR2 YYEEEE come from the germline V gene. V lost 1 base to trimming and J lost 7 bases, with 9 bases between them. The CDR3 DNA is TGTGCCAGCAGCTTGACAGGGACCCAGCCCCAGCATTTT. This translates into CASSLTGTQPQHF. The whole variable domain, filled in from reference TRBV5-6 and TRBJ1-5, reads DAGVTQSPTHLIKTRGQQVTLRCSPKSGHDTVSWYQQALGQGPQFIFQYYEEEERQRGNFPDRFSGHQFPNYSSELNVNALLLGDSALYLCASSLTGTQPQHFGDGTRLSIL.

The rearrangement uses TRBV6-2 or TRBV6-3 and TRBJ2-7; TRBD2 matches 8 bases. With 6 bases clipped from V and 2 bases from J, the junction kept 9 bases outside the gene matches. Germline lookup yields CDR1 MNHEY and CDR2 SVGEGT. The CDR3 has 15 residues. CDR3 in amino acids: CASSTLAGLTYEQYF. CDR3 in DNA: TGTGCCAGCAGCACCCTAGCGGGCCTAACCTACGAGCAGTACTTC.

The rearrangement joins TRBV5-4 to TRBJ2-5, with 7 bases identical to TRBD2. The V gene end was trimmed by 4 bases and the J gene end by 0 bases; junction bases not matched to a gene: 3. CDR1 and CDR2 from the germline V gene are SGHNT and YYREEE (reference sequence). The length of the CDR3 is 14 residues. The CDR3 spells CASSTLADQETQYF. The CDR3 coding sequence is TGTGCCAGCAGCACCCTAGCGGACCAAGAGACCCAGTACTTC.

The V gene is TRBV7-3, the J gene TRBJ2-3, with 13 bases lining up with TRBD2. CDR1 is SGHTA, CDR2 FQGTGA, per germline. Unmatched junction bases numbered 7, after V lost 2 bases and J lost 5 bases. The CDR3 is 17 amino acids. CDR3 nucleotide sequence: TGTGCCAGCAGCTTATGGGCGACTAGCGGGAGGCAAGATACGCAGTATTTT. Its translation: CASSLWATSGRQDTQYF.

Here the CDR3 DNA reads TGTGCCAGCAGTTTAAAGCGGAATCAGCCCCAGCATTTT. This gives the protein CASSLKRNQPQHF. J is TRBJ1-5 and V is TRBV12-3 or TRBV12-4, with unresolved D. V lost 2 bases and J 4 bases, leaving 6 bases between the germline ends. The CDR3 contains 13 residues.

This sequence joins TRBV10-3 and TRBJ1-3; the match to TRBD1 covers 9 bases. The germline gives CDR1 ENHRY, CDR2 SYGVKD. The CDR3 totals 18 residues. Germline trimming cut 0 bases from V and 3 bases from J; bases unmatched to any gene: 9. CDR3 in amino acids: CAISESWTGDFGGNTIYF. CDR3 bases: TGTGCCATCAGTGAGTCCTGGACAGGGGACTTCGGTGGAAACACCATATATTTT.

The chain links TRBV2 to TRBJ2-2, with TRBD1 matching over 11 bases. Germline values: CDR1 SNHLY, CDR2 FYNNEI. Losses at the gene ends were 6 bases for V and 5 bases for J; bases not matched to a gene: 5. This CDR3 contains 15 residues. As DNA, the CDR3 is TGTGCCAGCAGCCCTGGGACAGGGGGAACCGGGGAGCTGTTTTTT. Its protein product is CASSPGTGGTGELFF.

V and J are TRBV7-2 and TRBJ1-1, with unresolved D. Germline loops: CDR1 SGHTA, CDR2 FQGNSA. Trimming shortened V by 1 base and J by 2 bases, and 8 bases separated the two germline ends. The CDR3 runs 14 residues. The CDR3, as DNA: TGTGCCAGCAGCTTAGTCGCGGTAAACACTGAAGCTTTCTTT. Protein: CASSLVAVNTEAFF. The entire variable domain, with the rest obtained from reference TRBV7-2 and TRBJ1-1, is as follows: GAGVSQSPSNKVTEKGKDVELRCDPISGHTALYWYRQSLGQGLEFLIYFQGNSAPDKSGLPSDRFSAERTGGSVSTLTIQRTQQEDSAVYLCASSLVAVNTEAFFGQGTRLTVV.

The chain joins TRBV7-3 to TRBJ2-7, with 7 positions matching TRBD2. Germline CDR1 is SGHTA and CDR2 is FQGTGA. Germline trimming cut 9 bases from V and 5 bases from J; bases unmatched to any gene: 13. The CDR3 consists of 14 residues. CDR3 in DNA: TGTGCCAGTGGGAGGGGCCGGCCGGGGGACGAGCAGTACTTC. Encoded protein: CASGRGRPGDEQYF.

CDR3 DNA: TGTGCCAGCATGGCGAACACTGAAGCTTTCTTT. Encoded protein: CASMANTEAFF. The V and J genes are TRBV2 and TRBJ1-1; D call uncertain. The CDR3 totals 11 residues. V was shortened by 7 bases and J by 1 base, with 4 bases between the two germline ends. Germline assignment: CDR1 SNHLY and CDR2 FYNNEI.

The chain combines TRBV18 with TRBJ2-5, with 10 bases fitting TRBD2. V was pared by 6 bases and J by 5 bases, with 6 bases of the junction left unmatched. The CDR3 is 14 residues long. Germline V gene lookup returns CDR1 KGHSH and CDR2 LQKENI. CDR3 DNA: TGTGCCAGCTCCTCAGCGGGAGGGAAGGAGACCCAGTACTTC. This codes for CASSSAGGKETQYF.

V is TRBV3-1 (or the pseudogene TRBV3-2) and J is TRBJ1-2; TRBD1 matches 10 bases. Germline lookup yields CDR1 LGHDT and CDR2 YNNKEL (reference sequence). The J segment lost 0 bases and the V segment lost 0 bases, leaving 10 bases of the junction unmatched. This CDR3 contains 19 residues. The CDR3 region is CASSQDTVGTGASNYGYTF. In nucleotides, the CDR3 is TGTGCCAGCAGCCAAGATACAGTGGGGACAGGGGCTTCTAACTATGGCTACACCTTC.

This clone has a handful of counts. The chain is built from TRBV5-4 and TRBJ1-6; D gene uncertain. The germline V gene has CDR1 SGHNT and CDR2 YYREEE (reference sequence). The V and J ends lost 0 bases and 3 bases respectively, with 7 bases between them. The CDR3 loop spans 15 amino acids. The CDR3 reads CASSLVGYYNSPLHF. Here the CDR3 DNA reads TGTGCCAGCAGCTTGGTCGGGTACTATAATTCACCCCTCCACTTT.

This clone was counted only a few times. V is TRBV14 and J is TRBJ2-1, with TRBD2 matching 9 bases. Germline V lookup: CDR1 SGHDN, CDR2 FVKESK. This CDR3 is built from 13 residues. Losses at the gene ends were 1 base for V and 8 bases for J; bases not matched to a gene: 0. The CDR3 DNA reads as TGTGCCAGCAGCCAAGTAGCGGGGGATGAGCAGTTCTTC. Protein: CASSQVAGDEQFF.

The V call is TRBV27, the J call TRBJ1-6; 7 nucleotides align to TRBD1. Trimming at V came to 0 bases and at J to 9 bases, leaving 8 bases not matched to a gene. Germline V gives CDR1 MNHEY, CDR2 SMNVEV (reference sequence). This CDR3 has 16 residues. The CDR3 loop reads CASSLSAGGKVSPLHF. As DNA, the CDR3 is TGTGCCAGCAGTTTATCGGCAGGGGGAAAAGTTTCACCCCTCCACTTT.